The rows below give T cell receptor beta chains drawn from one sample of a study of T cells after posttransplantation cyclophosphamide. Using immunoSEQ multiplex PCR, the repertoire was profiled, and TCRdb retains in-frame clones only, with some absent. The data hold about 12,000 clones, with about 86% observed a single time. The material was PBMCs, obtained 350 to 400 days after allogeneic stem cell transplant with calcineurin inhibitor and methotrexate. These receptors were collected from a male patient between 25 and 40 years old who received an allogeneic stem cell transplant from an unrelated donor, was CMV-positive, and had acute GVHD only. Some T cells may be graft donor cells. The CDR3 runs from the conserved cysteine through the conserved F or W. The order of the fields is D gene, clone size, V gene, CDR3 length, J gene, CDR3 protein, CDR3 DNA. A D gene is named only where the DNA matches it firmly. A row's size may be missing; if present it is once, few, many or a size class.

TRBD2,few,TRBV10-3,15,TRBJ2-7,CAISDSSGVAYEQYF,TGTGCCATCAGTGATAGTAGCGGGGTCGCCTACGAGCAGTACTTC
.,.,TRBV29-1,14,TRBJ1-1,CSVWGVEGYTEAFF,TGCAGCGTCTGGGGGGTCGAGGGGTACACTGAAGCTTTCTTT
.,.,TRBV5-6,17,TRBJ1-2,CASSLAVIPGQTYGYTF,TGTGCCAGCAGCTTGGCCGTTATCCCTGGACAGACCTATGGCTACACCTTC
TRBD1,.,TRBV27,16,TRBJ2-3,CASRSGTASFTDTQYF,TGTGCCAGCAGGTCAGGGACAGCTTCTTTCACAGATACGCAGTATTTT
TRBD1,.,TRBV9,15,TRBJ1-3,CASSVEGATGNTIYF,TGTGCCAGCAGCGTAGAGGGGGCCACTGGAAACACCATATATTTT
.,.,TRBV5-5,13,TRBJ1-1,CASSMRDNMEAFF,TGTGCCAGCAGCATGAGAGACAACATGGAAGCTTTCTTT
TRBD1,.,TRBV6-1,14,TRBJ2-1,CASRTGTGTNEQFF,TGTGCCAGCAGAACCGGGACAGGGACCAATGAGCAGTTCTTC
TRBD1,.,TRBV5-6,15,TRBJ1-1,CASSFNRGRSTEAFF,TGTGCCAGCAGCTTCAACAGGGGGCGTAGCACTGAAGCTTTCTTT
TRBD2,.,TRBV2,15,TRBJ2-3,CASRAVGGYTDTQYF,TGTGCCAGCCGCGCGGTCGGGGGGTACACAGATACGCAGTATTTT
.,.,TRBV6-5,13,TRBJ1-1,CASSRGANTEAFF,TGTGCCAGCAGTCGCGGGGCGAACACTGAAGCTTTCTTT
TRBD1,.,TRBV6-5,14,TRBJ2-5,CASREDRLQETQYF,TGTGCCAGCAGGGAGGACAGGCTCCAAGAGACCCAGTACTTC
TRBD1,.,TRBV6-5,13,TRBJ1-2,CASSYQGAGGYTF,TGTGCCAGCAGTTACCAGGGGGCGGGTGGCTACACCTTC
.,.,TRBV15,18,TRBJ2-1,CATSRDRWPGSSYNEQFF,TGTGCCACCAGCAGAGATCGGTGGCCAGGCAGCTCCTACAATGAGCAGTTCTTC
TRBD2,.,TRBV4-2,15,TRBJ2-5,CASSQGGTSGTERYF,TGTGCCAGCAGCCAAGGCGGCACTAGCGGGACCGAGCGGTACTTC
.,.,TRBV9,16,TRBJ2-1,CASSATGTDFGNEQFF,TGTGCCAGCAGCGCGACCGGGACTGACTTTGGCAATGAGCAGTTCTTC
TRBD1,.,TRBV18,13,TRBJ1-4,CASSTGGYEKLFF,TGTGCCAGCTCCACAGGGGGCTATGAAAAACTGTTTTTT
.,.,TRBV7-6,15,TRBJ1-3,CASSLDKSSGNTIYF,TGTGCCAGCAGCTTAGACAAAAGCTCTGGAAACACCATATATTTT
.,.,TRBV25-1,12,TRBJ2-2,CASSVPTGELFF,TGTGCCAGCAGCGTCCCCACCGGGGAGCTGTTTTTT
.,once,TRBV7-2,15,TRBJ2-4,CASSLAGEAKNIQYF,TGTGCCAGCAGCTTAGCGGGAGAAGCCAAAAACATTCAGTACTTC
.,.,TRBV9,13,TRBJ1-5,CASSVSGNQPQHF,TGTGCCAGCAGCGTATCGGGGAATCAGCCCCAGCATTTT
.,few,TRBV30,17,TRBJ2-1,CAWSVLGRRAEDNEQFF,TGTGCCTGGAGTGTACTCGGTCGGAGGGCCGAGGACAATGAGCAGTTCTTC
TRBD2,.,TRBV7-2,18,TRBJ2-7,CASSHRSGRGGSSYEQYF,TGTGCCAGCAGCCACAGGTCTGGCCGGGGGGGAAGCTCCTACGAGCAGTACTTC
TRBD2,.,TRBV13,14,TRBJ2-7,CASSPAGVPSEQYF,TGTGCCAGCAGCCCAGCGGGGGTCCCCAGCGAGCAGTACTTC
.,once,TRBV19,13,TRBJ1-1,CASSLSRYTEAFF,TGTGCCAGTAGTTTGTCCAGGTACACTGAAGCTTTCTTT
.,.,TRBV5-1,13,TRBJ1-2,CASTQGFSYGYTF,TGCGCCAGTACCCAGGGTTTTAGCTATGGCTACACCTTC
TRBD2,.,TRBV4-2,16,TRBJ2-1,CASSQDETSGGNEQFF,TGTGCCAGCAGCCAAGACGAAACTAGCGGGGGTAATGAGCAGTTCTTC
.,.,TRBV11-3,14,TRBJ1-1,CASQALGMNTEAFF,TGTGCCAGCCAGGCCCTCGGGATGAACACTGAAGCTTTCTTT
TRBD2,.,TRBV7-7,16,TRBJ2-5,CASSLAFDGRSGTQYF,TGTGCTAGCAGCTTAGCGTTCGACGGGAGGTCAGGGACCCAGTACTTC
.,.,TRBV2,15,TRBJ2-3,CASTDSLHIPDTQYF,TGTGCCAGCACAGACTCCCTCCACATCCCGGATACGCAGTATTTT
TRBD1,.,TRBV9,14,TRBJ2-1,CASRAGTVNNEQFF,TGTGCCAGCAGGGCCGGGACAGTGAACAATGAGCAGTTCTTC
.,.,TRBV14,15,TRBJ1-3,CASSPQGSSGNTIYF,TGTGCCAGCAGCCCACAGGGTAGCTCTGGAAACACCATATATTTT
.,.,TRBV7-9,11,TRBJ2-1,CASSLEAKQFF,TGTGCCAGCAGCTTAGAAGCTAAGCAGTTCTTC
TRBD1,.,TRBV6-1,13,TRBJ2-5,CASSRQGPETQYF,TGTGCCAGCAGCCGACAGGGTCCAGAGACCCAGTACTTC
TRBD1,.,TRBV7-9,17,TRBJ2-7,CASSTTGQGAGGYEQYF,TGTGCCAGCAGCACGACGGGACAGGGGGCAGGGGGATACGAGCAGTACTTC
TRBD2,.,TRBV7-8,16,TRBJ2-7,CASSSRHSGSSYEQYF,TGTGCCAGCAGCTCAAGACATAGCGGGAGCTCCTACGAGCAGTACTTC
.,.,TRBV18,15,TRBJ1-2,CASSPTGGQNYGYTF,TGTGCCAGCTCACCAACTGGGGGCCAGAATTATGGCTACACCTTC
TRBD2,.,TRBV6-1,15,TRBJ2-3,CASSELAGDKDTQYF,TGTGCCAGCAGTGAACTAGCGGGAGATAAAGATACGCAGTATTTT
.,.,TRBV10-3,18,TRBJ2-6,CAISERDTRSSGANVLTF,TGTGCCATCAGCGAACGGGACACCCGATCCTCTGGGGCCAACGTCCTGACTTTC
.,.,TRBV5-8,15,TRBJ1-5,CASSLYQMAGQPQHF,TGTGCCAGCAGCTTGTACCAGATGGCAGGGCAGCCCCAGCATTTT
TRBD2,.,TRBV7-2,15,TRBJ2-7,CASTLSGGISYEQYF,TGTGCCAGCACCCTTAGCGGGGGAATCTCCTACGAGCAGTACTTC
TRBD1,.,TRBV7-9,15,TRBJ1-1,CASSRSTGDGTEAFF,TGTGCCAGCAGCAGGAGCACAGGGGATGGCACTGAAGCTTTCTTT
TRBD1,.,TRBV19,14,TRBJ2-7,CASSTGQGSYEQYF,TGTGCCAGTAGTACCGGACAGGGTTCCTACGAGCAGTACTTC